This T cell receptor beta chain was captured by sequencing in a study of CD8 T cells in ankylosing spondylitis. Whole-study results and caveats: Disease-linked clones bore a CD8+ phenotype, appearing relatively rarely in peripheral blood. Certain motif variants had earlier appeared in reactive arthritis synovial fluid and blood. A TCR beta motif made of several highly homologous variants seemed typical of ankylosing spondylitis blood.

This clonotype was counted ten times or more. As yet, its antigen is unknown. This CDR3 is 14 amino acids long. With 5 bases removed from V and 5 bases from J, the gap between germline ends came to 16 bases. CDR1 and CDR2 (germline): SGHKS, YYEKEE (reference sequence). Construction of TCR beta libraries was performed using quantitative 5'-RACE with molecular barcodes. TCRdb re-called the 5' RACE reads through MiXCR, storing one row per CDR3 protein. The table has fewer than 150,000 distinct CDR3 sequences, roughly 6.6% seen once. V usage is TRBV5-5 and J usage is TRBJ1-1; D is possibly TRBD1 (5 bases). What was sequenced was blood, either unsorted or a sorted T cell fraction (not recorded which). The clonotype comes from a female donor with ankylosing spondylitis or in good health (not recorded which). The CDR3 loop is CASRAGAGETEAFF. The DNA for the CDR3 is TGTGCCAGCAGGGCCGGGGCCGGGGAGACTGAAGCTTTCTTT.